Listed below are T cell receptor beta chains from one sample, sequenced in a study of cytomegalovirus exposure and HLA in healthy donors. TCRdb's table, derived via immunoSEQ multiplex PCR, lists solely in-frame clones and lacks some. The sample has about 150,000 clones, about three quarters seen once. Sequenced material: PBMCs. Every receptor here comes from a man aged 18 to 30 in good health and CMV-seronegative. The CDR3 runs from the conserved cysteine through the conserved F or W. The order of the fields is V gene, D gene, J gene, clone size, CDR3 protein, CDR3 DNA. D genes are given only for firm matches. Only part of the rows carry a size: once, few, many, or a class if the clone is expanded.

TRBV7-7	NA	TRBJ1-3	NA	CASSLSDAAGNTIYF	TGTGCCAGCAGCTTAAGCGACGCCGCTGGAAACACCATATATTTT
TRBV5-4	NA	TRBJ2-1	NA	CASSGPWGGSYNEQFF	TGTGCCAGCAGCGGCCCTTGGGGCGGCAGCTACAATGAGCAGTTCTTC
TRBV6-5	NA	TRBJ2-5	few	CASSQGLETQYF	TGTGCCAGCAGCCAGGGATTAGAGACCCAGTACTTC
TRBV2	NA	TRBJ2-7	NA	CASARDFSYEQYF	TGTGCCAGCGCCAGGGACTTCTCCTACGAGCAGTACTTC
TRBV30	NA	TRBJ1-1	NA	CAWSPIGGTEAFF	TGTGCCTGGAGCCCCATTGGAGGGACTGAAGCTTTCTTT
TRBV11-2	NA	TRBJ1-3	NA	CASSAARNTIYF	TGTGCCAGCAGCGCGGCGAGAAACACCATATATTTT
TRBV2	NA	TRBJ1-4	NA	CASSPDRRLYEKLFF	TGTGCCAGCAGCCCCGACAGAAGGCTCTATGAAAAACTGTTTTTT
TRBV10-3	TRBD2	TRBJ2-3	NA	CAIRRLAGGHESTDTQYF	TGTGCCATCCGGCGGCTAGCGGGAGGTCACGAATCCACAGATACGCAGTATTTT
TRBV11-2	NA	TRBJ2-7	NA	CASSLGSGIEQYF	TGTGCCAGCAGCTTAGGTTCCGGGATCGAGCAGTACTTC
TRBV6-5	NA	TRBJ1-6	NA	CASSYRDGRNSPLHF	TGTGCCAGCAGTTATAGGGACGGGAGGAATTCACCCCTCCACTTT
TRBV6-6	NA	TRBJ2-5	NA	CASSYSGGQETQYF	TGTGCCAGCAGTTACTCCGGCGGACAAGAGACCCAGTACTTC
TRBV7-2	NA	TRBJ2-2	NA	CASSSTATGELFF	TGTGCCAGCAGCTCCACAGCCACCGGGGAGCTGTTTTTT
TRBV4-3	NA	TRBJ2-7	NA	CASSPRVAYYEQYF	TGCGCCAGCAGCCCCAGGGTGGCCTACTACGAGCAGTACTTC
TRBV18	NA	TRBJ2-1	NA	CASSPGSGLNNEQFF	TGTGCCAGCTCACCGGGTAGCGGCCTCAACAATGAGCAGTTCTTC
TRBV9	TRBD1	TRBJ2-7	NA	CASSDPPGTGGLQLGTEQYF	TGTGCCAGCAGCGACCCCCCCGGGACAGGGGGTCTACAATTGGGGACCGAGCAGTACTTC
TRBV4-1	NA	TRBJ2-3	NA	CASSQDRSTDTQYF	TGCGCCAGCAGCCAAGATCGTAGCACAGATACGCAGTATTTT
TRBV19	TRBD1	TRBJ1-5	NA	CASRRQGGNQPQHF	TGTGCCAGCAGGCGACAGGGGGGAAATCAGCCCCAGCATTTT
TRBV18	TRBD1	TRBJ2-5	NA	CASSPRGTGQETQYF	TGTGCCAGCTCACCACGGGGGACAGGCCAAGAGACCCAGTACTTC
TRBV5-4	NA	TRBJ2-7	NA	CASSLVAEGSEQYF	TGTGCCAGCAGCTTGGTAGCGGAGGGGTCCGAGCAGTACTTC
TRBV7-9	TRBD1	TRBJ2-7	NA	CSSTKGQGAYEQYF	TGTTCCAGCACCAAGGGACAGGGGGCTTACGAGCAGTACTTC